Below, 14 T cell receptor beta chains from the same sample are listed, as sequenced in a study of CD8+ T cells in alopecia areata. Researchers gathered lesional scalp punch biopsies and peripheral blood from patients with alopecia areata. It was cDNA, reverse transcribed from extracted RNA, that served as the sequencing template. Measured with immunoSEQ multiplex PCR; TCRdb has only the in-frame clones, and not every one. The sample holds some 12,000 clones; approximately 52% are singletons and the top ten take over 12%. Material for sequencing was skin. The receptors shown here come from a human donor with alopecia areata.

The genes are TRBV6-5 and TRBJ2-7, with 7 bases fitting TRBD1. The trim removed 3 bases at V and 7 bases at J, leaving 12 bases unmatched. The germline V gene encodes CDR1 MNHEY and CDR2 SVGAGI. The CDR3 contains 15 residues. In DNA, the CDR3 is TGTGCCAGCAGTTATGGACAGGACCACCGGGGAGAGCAGTACTTC. It yields the protein CASSYGQDHRGEQYF.

This clone has a handful of counts. This chain connects TRBV7-9 to TRBJ1-1, with D uncertain. Germline-derived CDR1 and CDR2 are SEHNR and FQNEAQ (reference sequence). CDR3 length equals 13 residues. Trimming cost V 0 bases and J 6 bases, with 8 bases left between them. The CDR3 is CASSLAASAEAFF. The CDR3 coding sequence is TGTGCCAGCAGCTTAGCGGCCAGTGCTGAAGCTTTCTTT.

The CDR3: CASSTGQSYEKLFF. CDR3 bases: TGTGCCAGCAGCACGGGACAGTCCTATGAAAAACTGTTTTTT. The chain couples TRBV7-2 to TRBJ1-4, with 7 positions matching TRBD1. The ends lost 5 bases at V and 6 bases at J; junction bases unmatched: 6. Germline loops: CDR1 SGHTA, CDR2 FQGNSA. The CDR3 loop spans 14 amino acids.

This clone was picked up a small number of times. The CDR3, as DNA: TGTGCCAGCAGTGACTTTCGGCTAGCGGGTAACTACGAGCAGTACTTC. Translation: CASSDFRLAGNYEQYF. This chain links TRBV2 with TRBJ2-7; 8 positions agree with TRBD2. CDR3 length: 16 amino acids. V dropped 3 bases and J dropped 3; count of bases not matched to a gene: 10. Germline CDR1 reads SNHLY; CDR2 reads FYNNEI.

V and J are TRBV5-1 and TRBJ2-3; the match to TRBD1 covers 7 bases. Germline CDR1 and CDR2: SGHRS and YFSETQ. The CDR3 is made up of 15 amino acids. The trim removed 2 bases at V and 6 bases at J, leaving 9 bases unmatched. CDR3 in amino acids: CASSFQGDKSDTQYF. CDR3 nucleotides: TGCGCCAGCAGCTTCCAGGGGGATAAGTCCGATACGCAGTATTTT.

Comments on this clone: The sample carries other DNA sequences with the same CDR3. The V gene is TRBV27, the J gene TRBJ2-3; D gene unclear. V dropped 0 bases and J dropped 1 base, with 8 bases sitting between them. There are 15 residues in the CDR3. Germline CDR1 is MNHEY and CDR2 is SMNVEV (reference sequence). The CDR3 loop reads CASSLSTLRTDTQYF. The CDR3 nucleotides are TGTGCCAGCAGTTTATCAACCCTCCGCACAGATACGCAGTATTTT.

The chain joins TRBV7-8 to TRBJ1-1; 7 bases align to TRBD1. This CDR3 region has 13 residues. Germline V gives CDR1 SGHVS, CDR2 FQNEAQ. With V trimmed by 8 bases and J by 4 bases, 7 bases remained unmatched. The CDR3 sequence: CASFGSGGTEAFF. DNA for the CDR3: TGTGCCAGCTTCGGTTCAGGGGGCACTGAAGCTTTCTTT. Supplemented by reference TRBV7-8 and TRBJ1-1, the full variable domain reads GAGVSQSPRYKVAKRGQDVALRCDPISGHVSLFWYQQALGQGPEFLTYFQNEAQLDKSGLPSDRFFAERPEGSVSTLKIQRTQQEDSAVYLCASFGSGGTEAFFGQGTRLTVV.

As for this clone: The sample contains more than one DNA sequence encoding this CDR3. The chain joins TRBV27 to TRBJ2-7; 9 bases line up with TRBD1. The junction had 2 bases not matched to a gene; V was cut back by 0 bases and J by 2 bases. The CDR3 runs 15 residues. The germline CDR1 and CDR2 sequences are MNHEY and SMNVEV (reference sequence). This CDR3 is CASSLSGTGTYEQYF. In nucleotides, the CDR3 is TGTGCCAGCAGTTTATCTGGGACAGGGACCTACGAGCAGTACTTC.

The rearrangement joins TRBV7-2 to TRBJ1-1, with TRBD1 identical over 8 bases. There are 14 residues in the CDR3. The trim removed 5 bases at V and 4 bases at J, leaving 6 bases unmatched. In germline, CDR1 is SGHTA, CDR2 FQGNSA. The CDR3 DNA is TGTGCCAGCAGCGGACAGGGACCGGGCACTGAAGCTTTCTTT. Its translation is CASSGQGPGTEAFF.

The J gene is TRBJ2-6, the V gene TRBV6-5, with 8 bases fitting TRBD1. The CDR3 totals 15 residues. V was pared by 6 bases and J by 2 bases, with 3 bases of the junction left unmatched. The germline CDR1 and CDR2 sequences are MNHEY and SVGAGI. The CDR3 sequence is CASRGQGTGANVLTF. The DNA of the CDR3 is TGTGCCAGCAGAGGACAGGGTACTGGGGCCAACGTCCTGACTTTC.

The genes are TRBV29-1 and TRBJ2-2; tentatively, D is TRBD2 (6 bases). Trimming cost V 0 bases and J 7 bases, with 12 bases left between them. Germline assignment: CDR1 SQVTM and CDR2 ANQGSEA. This CDR3 has 14 amino acids. The CDR3 sequence is CSVEDLRGGGELFF. Here the CDR3 DNA reads TGCAGCGTTGAAGATCTTCGGGGAGGCGGGGAGCTGTTTTTT.

This clone was counted a few times. This chain joins TRBV7-6 and TRBJ2-2, with 8 bases identical to TRBD1. This CDR3 has 16 residues. Trimming removed 1 base from V and 5 bases from J; junction bases left unmatched: 6. Germline CDR1 is SGHVS and CDR2 is FNYEAQ. CDR3 residues: CASSLVARGQTGELFF. CDR3 in DNA: TGTGCCAGCAGCTTAGTGGCCAGGGGGCAAACCGGGGAGCTGTTTTTT.

This chain connects TRBV29-1 to TRBJ2-1; the D gene is possibly TRBD2 (6 bases). The CDR3 length is 15 residues. Per the germline V gene, CDR1 is SQVTM and CDR2 is ANQGSEA. V was clipped by 0 bases and J by 5 bases, with 14 bases between them. For the CDR3, the DNA is TGCAGCGTTGAAGATCGGAGGGGCGGCGACAATGAGCAGTTCTTC. It translates to CSVEDRRGGDNEQFF.

The chain is built from TRBV4-1 and TRBJ2-1; 12 bases fit TRBD2. Trimming removed 5 bases from V and 9 bases from J; junction bases left unmatched: 8. Germline CDR1 reads MGHRA; CDR2 reads YSYEKL. This CDR3 is built from 15 residues. The CDR3, as DNA: TGCGCCAGCAGCTCTCGGACTAGCGGGAATGGTGAGCAGTTCTTC. As protein: CASSSRTSGNGEQFF.